These 22 T cell receptor beta chains came from one sample sequenced in a study of response to subunit inactivated influenza vaccine. A single record per CDR3 protein comes from TCRdb applying MiXCR to the RT-PCR reads. The sample records 450,000 to 600,000 distinct CDR3 sequences, 16% being singletons. The sample here was CD4+ T cells sorted from PBMCs, taken roughly 24 months after vaccination. These receptors were collected from a man aged 50-75 years who received an inactivated influenza vaccine.

This clonotype was seen a few times. The chain is built from TRBV21-1 and TRBJ2-4; the D call of TRBD1 is as the table states it, not checked on the DNA. TRBV21-1 is labeled a pseudogene. There are 17 residues in the CDR3. The CDR3 loop is CASSKATGLSDKNIQYF. The CDR3 nucleotides read TGTGCCAGCAGCAAAGCGACAGGGCTTTCTGACAAAAACATTCAGTACTTC.

The CDR3 DNA reads as TGTGCCAGCAGCCAAGAAGCGCTTAGGAATAAAGGCACTGAAGCTTTCTTT. This sequence encodes CASSQEALRNKGTEAFF. The chain links TRBV3-1 to TRBJ1-1, with D hard to call. CDR1 and CDR2 from the germline V gene are LGHDT and YNNKEL (reference sequence). The length of the CDR3 is 17 residues. V was shortened by 0 bases and J by 4 bases, with 18 bases between the two germline ends.

The chain joins TRBV20-1 to TRBJ1-4, with D hard to call. The length of the CDR3 is 13 residues. Trimming removed 5 bases from V and 6 bases from J, with 13 bases in between. CDR1 is DFQATT and CDR2 is SNEGSKA in the germline V gene (reference sequence). The DNA of the CDR3 is TGCAGTGCTTCCTCGGGGTTTGATGAAAAACTGTTTTTT. Residues: CSASSGFDEKLFF.

This chain connects TRBV20-1 to TRBJ2-7; the D gene could be TRBD1 or TRBD2 (5 bases each). CDR3 length: 12 residues. Germline V gives CDR1 DFQATT, CDR2 SNEGSKA (reference sequence). The germline V and J ends were trimmed by 0 bases and 2 bases, with 5 bases remaining between them. This CDR3 reads CSAREGPYEQYF. The CDR3 nucleotides read TGCAGTGCTAGAGAGGGACCCTACGAGCAGTACTTC.

V gene TRBV6-5 combines with J gene TRBJ1-5; 11 bases are shared with TRBD1. CDR1 is MNHEY, CDR2 SVGAGI, per germline. There are 17 residues in the CDR3. J was trimmed by 2 bases and V by 3 bases; bases with no gene match: 6. The CDR3: CASSYLGTGGGNQPQHF. The CDR3 coding sequence is TGTGCCAGCAGTTATTTGGGGACAGGGGGGGGCAATCAGCCCCAGCATTTT.

This clonotype was seen a few times. The chain links TRBV20-1 to TRBJ2-6; D gene unclear. The CDR3 contains 12 residues. Germline V CDR1 and CDR2: DFQATT, SNEGSKA (reference sequence). V was clipped by 2 bases and J by 7 bases, with 6 bases between them. The CDR3 DNA is TGCAGTGCTAGAAAGAGTGCCAACGTCCTGACTTTC. This encodes CSARKSANVLTF.

The chain carries TRBV6-2 or TRBV6-3 and TRBJ2-2; D is undetermined. V was shortened by 5 bases and J by 2 bases, with 21 bases between the two germline ends. This CDR3 comprises 18 residues. Germline values: CDR1 MNHEY, CDR2 SVGEGT. CDR3 loop: CASSPSPNQVLNTGELFF. Here the CDR3 DNA reads TGTGCCAGCAGTCCTTCCCCTAACCAGGTACTCAACACCGGGGAGCTGTTTTTT.

This clonotype was observed a few times. The chain uses TRBV20-1 and TRBJ2-7; no clear D. This CDR3 contains 12 residues. Germline lookup yields CDR1 DFQATT and CDR2 SNEGSKA (reference sequence). V lost 3 bases and J 0 bases, leaving 6 bases between the germline ends. CDR3 DNA: TGCAGTGCTAGGGACGACTCCTACGAGCAGTACTTC. Its translation: CSARDDSYEQYF.

The J gene is TRBJ2-3, the V gene TRBV6-1, with 11 bases identical to TRBD2. V lost 6 bases, J lost 5 bases, and 7 bases stayed unmatched. The CDR3 runs 15 residues. Germline values: CDR1 MNHNS, CDR2 SASEGT. As DNA, the CDR3 is TGTGCCAGCAGAACTAGCGGGAGCCGGGGAGATACGCAGTATTTT. This gives the protein CASRTSGSRGDTQYF.

This clonotype was recorded only once. Given a much more abundant clone one base away, this may be a read error. The chain employs TRBV12-3 or TRBV12-4 and TRBJ2-3; the D gene is possibly TRBD2 (5 bases). There are 15 residues in the CDR3. The ends were cut back, 7 bases at V and 5 bases at J, with 19 bases in the middle. The CDR3 coding sequence is TGTGCCAGCACTCCCGGGGTGTGGCCTGGAGATACGCAGTATTTT. It yields the protein CASTPGVWPGDTQYF.

This clonotype was counted many times. Germline is not matched at one junction end, which may reflect a read error. The rearrangement links TRBV4-2 to TRBJ1-3; D remains ambiguous. CDR3 length: 13 residues. The germline CDR1 and CDR2 sequences are LGHNA and YNFKEQ. The CDR3 loop reads CASSQGAGNTIYF. Here the CDR3 DNA reads TGTGCCAGCAGCCAAGGGGCTGGGAACACCATATATTTT.

CDR3 coding DNA: TGTGCCAGCAGTTCTGGACAGGTCCGCTATGCAAACACCATATATTTT. Protein: CASSSGQVRYANTIYF. The V and J genes are TRBV12-3 or TRBV12-4 and TRBJ1-3, with 7 bases identical to TRBD1. The V and J ends lost 4 bases and 6 bases, in that order; junction bases with no gene match: 12. The CDR3 sequence is 16 residues long.

This clonotype was counted at least ten times. The rearrangement uses TRBV20-1 and TRBJ2-1, with 8 bases matching TRBD2. The J segment lost 1 base and the V segment lost 1 base, leaving 3 bases of the junction unmatched. In germline, CDR1 is DFQATT, CDR2 SNEGSKA (reference sequence). CDR3 size: 15 residues. The CDR3 region is CSARAGGTSYNEQFF. CDR3 bases: TGCAGTGCTAGAGCGGGAGGGACATCCTACAATGAGCAGTTCTTC.

CDR3 region: CASSPTSGGALGTQYF. Here the CDR3 DNA reads TGTGCCAGCAGTCCGACTAGCGGGGGGGCCTTGGGAACGCAGTATTTT. The rearrangement links TRBV7-2 to TRBJ2-3; 14 nucleotides match TRBD2. Trimming cost V 6 bases and J 9 bases; bases outside gene matches: 11. The CDR3 has 16 residues. The germline V gene has CDR1 SGHTA and CDR2 FQGNSA.

A few counts support this clonotype. V usage is TRBV12-3 or TRBV12-4 and J usage is TRBJ1-5; D is undetermined. Trimming shortened V by 6 bases and J by 5 bases, and 14 bases separated the two germline ends. The CDR3 runs 14 residues. The CDR3 DNA reads TGTGCCAGCAGCCCGGATATCCAACATCAGCCCCAGCATTTT. This translates into CASSPDIQHQPQHF.

The J gene is TRBJ2-5, the V gene TRBV5-8; no reliable D call. The V end lost 4 bases, the J end lost 2 bases, and 9 bases lay between the germline ends. CDR3 length equals 13 residues. Germline V gives CDR1 SGHTS, CDR2 YDEGEE. The CDR3 reads CASSAWGQETQYF. The CDR3 bases are TGTGCCAGCAGCGCCTGGGGTCAAGAGACCCAGTACTTC.

This clonotype has ten or more counts. J is TRBJ1-1 and V is TRBV24-1; unclear D gene. The V and J ends lost 7 bases and 2 bases respectively, with 13 bases between them. The germline V gene encodes CDR1 KGHDR and CDR2 SFDVKD. There are 14 residues in the CDR3. As DNA, the CDR3 is TGTGCCACCAGCCCGGACGGAACTAACACTGAAGCTTTCTTT. It is translated as CATSPDGTNTEAFF.

Ten or more counts support this clonotype. The chain combines TRBV5-6 with TRBJ2-1, with 12 bases aligning to TRBD2. The CDR3 has 16 amino acids. Germline CDR1 is SGHDT and CDR2 is YYEEEE. V shed 4 bases, J shed 6 bases, and the junction held 8 bases outside the gene matches. As DNA, the CDR3 is TGTGCCAGCAGCGCTCCGGGACTAGCGGGTACCAATGAGCAGTTCTTC. It is translated as CASSAPGLAGTNEQFF.

This clonotype appeared a few times. The V call is TRBV12-3 or TRBV12-4, the J call TRBJ2-3; D tentatively fits TRBD1 or TRBD2 (5 bases each). The CDR3 spans 15 residues. V was shortened by 6 bases and J by 1 base, with 14 bases between the two germline ends. CDR3 in DNA: TGTGCCAGCAGCGGGGCTACCCATGGCACAGATACGCAGTATTTT. Amino acid sequence: CASSGATHGTDTQYF.

The chain joins TRBV11-2 to TRBJ2-5, with no clear D. This CDR3 has 16 amino acids. Trimming stripped 1 base from V and 0 bases from J, with 12 bases between. Germline V CDR1 and CDR2: SGHAT, FQNNGV. The CDR3 DNA sequence: TGTGCCAGCAGCTTAGGGCGAGTCCTCTACCAAGAGACCCAGTACTTC. It yields the protein CASSLGRVLYQETQYF.

This clonotype was picked up a small number of times. The chain carries TRBV9 and TRBJ2-7, with D possibly being TRBD1 (7 bases). V lost 3 bases, J lost 4 bases, and 14 bases lay in between. The CDR3 length is 14 residues. CDR1 SGDLS and CDR2 YYNGEE come from the germline V gene. CDR3 region: CASSAGDSGYEQYF. The CDR3 DNA reads TGTGCCAGCAGCGCAGGGGACAGCGGGTACGAGCAGTACTTC.

In this sample, this clonotype turned up many times. The rearrangement joins TRBV20-1 to TRBJ2-4, with D perhaps being TRBD1 or TRBD2 (6 bases each). With 3 bases removed from V and 7 bases from J, the gap between germline ends came to 16 bases. From germline, CDR1 is DFQATT and CDR2 SNEGSKA (reference sequence). The CDR3 extends over 14 amino acids. The CDR3 DNA reads as TGCAGTGCTAGCGACATGGGGGGCCCTAACATTCAGTACTTC. This codes for CSASDMGGPNIQYF.